The 10 T cell receptor beta chains presented below share a single source sample, sequenced in a study of cytomegalovirus exposure and HLA in healthy donors (dated by TCRdb to 2016 to 2017). Libraries were built with the immunoSEQ multiplex PCR assay. The multiplex PCR relied on a mix of 60 forward primers for TCR Vbeta segments and 13 reverse primers for TCR Jbeta segments. TCRdb provides this immuneACCESS table in a form limited to in-frame rearrangements. Some clones are lacking; in checked studies, under half of them reflect an unresolved V gene, and why the rest are absent is not known. The sample includes 95,000 to 150,000 clones, with about three quarters observed a single time. The ten largest clones represent 0.85% to 1.4% of the sample. The sequencing sample was made of PBMCs. Receptors originate from a woman aged 25 to 39 in good health and CMV-seronegative.

This clone appeared a few times. V gene TRBV6-1 combines with J gene TRBJ2-7, with TRBD2 matching over 9 bases. Germline CDR1 reads MNHNS; CDR2 reads SASEGT. Losses at the gene ends were 2 bases for V and 4 bases for J; bases not matched to a gene: 3. This CDR3 has 14 amino acids. The CDR3, as DNA: TGTGCCAGCAGTGAATCGACTAGCGGTTACGAGCAGTACTTC. Translated, it gives CASSESTSGYEQYF.

The genes are TRBV2 and TRBJ2-3; a possible D gene is TRBD2 (5 bases). The V and J ends lost 5 bases and 0 bases respectively, with 15 bases between them. This CDR3 comprises 16 residues. Germline assignment: CDR1 SNHLY and CDR2 FYNNEI. The CDR3: CASSQTTILSTDTQYF. CDR3 in DNA: TGTGCCAGCAGTCAGACTACCATCCTAAGCACAGATACGCAGTATTTT.

The chain uses TRBV4-1 and TRBJ1-5; D remains unclear. Trimming pared 1 base from V and 7 bases from J, leaving 11 bases between. Germline V gives CDR1 MGHRA, CDR2 YSYEKL. The CDR3 totals 14 residues. This CDR3 is CASSQASGMQPQHF. DNA of the CDR3: TGCGCCAGCAGCCAAGCTTCAGGTATGCAGCCCCAGCATTTT.

The V and J genes are TRBV15 and TRBJ2-1, with 9 nucleotides matching TRBD1. The CDR3 is 16 amino acids. The germline gives CDR1 LNHNV, CDR2 YYDKDF (reference sequence). With V trimmed by 3 bases and J by 5 bases, 8 bases remained unmatched. CDR3 coding DNA: TGTGCCACCAGCAGGGCAAGGGGACAGGGCAACAATGAGCAGTTCTTC. Its translation: CATSRARGQGNNEQFF.

This clone was seen a few times. The V and J genes are TRBV10-3 and TRBJ2-7; 14 bases map to TRBD2. The CDR3 loop spans 15 amino acids. CDR1 and CDR2 from the germline V gene are ENHRY and SYGVKD. The V gene end was trimmed by 11 bases and the J gene end by 7 bases; junction bases not matched to a gene: 13. This chain's CDR3 is CAATTSGGAIEEQYF. In nucleotides, the CDR3 is TGTGCCGCCACGACTAGCGGGGGGGCGATTGAGGAGCAGTACTTC.

This clone was seen a few times. J is TRBJ2-5 and V is TRBV2, with a possible D match to TRBD1 (6 bases). The CDR3 is 13 amino acids. Trimming removed 4 bases from V and 5 bases from J, with 11 bases in between. Germline-derived CDR1 and CDR2 are SNHLY and FYNNEI. The CDR3 loop is CASSGDTGETQYF. DNA of the CDR3: TGTGCCAGCAGTGGGGACACTGGGGAGACCCAGTACTTC.

The rearrangement joins TRBV7-2 to TRBJ2-1; TRBD2 matches 9 bases. From germline, CDR1 is SGHTA and CDR2 FQGNSA. J was trimmed by 0 bases and V by 6 bases; bases with no gene match: 3. The CDR3 runs to 15 residues. The CDR3 loop is CASSVSGGSYNEQFF. CDR3 sequence (DNA): TGTGCCAGCAGTGTTAGCGGGGGCTCCTACAATGAGCAGTTCTTC.

The V call is TRBV6-5, the J call TRBJ2-7, with 8 bases lining up with TRBD2. The CDR3 runs to 15 residues. Germline CDR1 MNHEY, CDR2 SVGAGI. Trimming cost V 6 bases and J 3 bases; bases outside gene matches: 10. The CDR3 loop is CASRVSGSPNYEQYF. DNA for the CDR3: TGTGCCAGCAGAGTAAGCGGGAGCCCCAACTACGAGCAGTACTTC.

This clone came up once. The rearrangement links TRBV9 to TRBJ1-1; D gene uncertain. Looked up from germline, CDR1 is SGDLS and CDR2 is YYNGEE. The CDR3 is 13 amino acids. Between the trimmed V and J ends, which lost 2 bases and 5 bases, there was a span of 10 bases. The CDR3 region has the DNA TGTGCCAGCAGCGTGGGTACAGTGACTGAAGCTTTCTTT. It specifies CASSVGTVTEAFF. Looking up the rest from reference TRBV9 and TRBJ1-1 gives the full variable domain: DSGVTQTPKHLITATGQRVTLRCSPRSGDLSVYWYQQSLDQGLQFLIQYYNGEERAKGNILERFSAQQFPDLHSELNLSSLELGDSALYFCASSVGTVTEAFFGQGTRLTVV.

Here the CDR3 reads CASSFTGDPNYGYTF. The CDR3 DNA reads TGTGCCAGCAGCTTTACAGGGGACCCTAACTATGGCTACACCTTC. This chain links TRBV11-2 with TRBJ1-2; 7 bases are a match to TRBD1. Germline CDR1 SGHAT, CDR2 FQNNGV. V trimming: 3 bases; J trimming: 0 bases; junction bases outside the gene matches: 4. CDR3 length equals 15 residues.